Listed here are 26 T cell receptor beta chains from one sample, sequenced in a study of tumor-infiltrating lymphocytes in primary liver carcinoma. Total RNA amounting to 500 ng was the source from which TCR beta cDNA was made with a constant-region primer. Construction of TCR beta libraries relied on three successive nested multiplex PCR rounds employing slightly modified ARM-PCR. TRBV1-TRBV30 forward and Cbeta reverse primers drove the first two approximately 10-cycle rounds. TCRdb re-analysed the multiplex PCR reads in MiXCR, keeping a single row per CDR3 protein. The sample gives around 80,000 distinct CDR3 sequences, approximately 69% of which show up once; less than 30% is in the top ten. Between about 17 and 34 mg of unsorted bulk tissue served as the source from which RNA and DNA were co-extracted. Sequences were obtained from tumor-adjacent normal liver tissue. The receptors were gathered from a man in his forties or fifties with primary liver carcinoma and hepatitis B virus infection.

About this clonotype: Compared with germline, one end of the junction differs, possibly owing to a read error. The chain recombines TRBV4-2 with TRBJ2-1, with 9 bases that match TRBD2. The CDR3 runs to 16 residues. The germline V gene encodes CDR1 LGHNA and CDR2 YNFKEQ. CDR3 DNA sequence: TGTGCCCGCAGCCCCTTAGCGGGAGAGGCCTGCAATGAGCAGTTCTTC. Protein sequence: CARSPLAGEACNEQFF.

Concerning this clonotype itself: This clone may be a read error of a much larger clone one base away. The chain carries TRBV11-1 and TRBJ2-7; possible D gene TRBD2, 6 bases. This CDR3 has 15 amino acids. Germline CDR1 reads SGHAT; CDR2 reads FQDESV (reference sequence). The CDR3: CTSSLTGSGEYEQYF. CDR3 DNA sequence: TGTACCAGCAGCTTAACGGGATCGGGAGAATACGAGCAGTACTTC. Full variable domain (rest looked up from reference TRBV11-1 and TRBJ2-7): EAEVAQSPRYKITEKSQAVAFWCDPISGHATLYWYRQILGQGPELLVQFQDESVVDDSQLPKDRFSAERLKGVDSTLKIQPAELGDSAMYLCTSSLTGSGEYEQYFGPGTRLTVT.

This clonotype was observed many times. V is TRBV5-4 and J is TRBJ2-3; D is tentatively TRBD1 or TRBD2 (5 bases each). V was shortened by 3 bases and J by 5 bases, with 16 bases between the two germline ends. Germline loops: CDR1 SGHNT, CDR2 YYREEE (reference sequence). This CDR3 spans 15 amino acids. The CDR3 region has the DNA TGTGCCAGCAGCTCTCGGGGACGATGGGAAGATACGCAGTATTTT. Protein: CASSSRGRWEDTQYF.

This clonotype has more than one count but fewer than ten. At one end the junction does not follow the germline gene, possibly because of a read error. The gene calls are TRBV4-1 and TRBJ2-3, with D perhaps matching TRBD2 (5 bases). CDR3 length: 14 residues. CDR1 is MGHRA, CDR2 YSYEKL, per germline. The CDR3 region is CASSRQIGEDTQCF. CDR3 nucleotides: TGCGCCAGCAGCCGACAAATCGGGGAAGATACGCAGTGTTTT.

Of note for this clonotype: In this CDR3 the conserved last residue, phenylalanine or tryptophan, is missing, so a read error is likely. The rearrangement links TRBV11-2 to TRBJ1-2, with 9 bases fitting TRBD1. The CDR3 has 15 amino acids. Germline V gives CDR1 SGHAT, CDR2 FQNNGV. The CDR3 DNA follows: TGCGCCAGGAGCTATACAGGGGGCTCCTCCCCTGGCTACACCATC. It codes for CARSYTGGSSPGYTI.

The CDR3 here is CASGPGGVNTEAFF. The CDR3 region has the DNA TGCGCCAGCGGCCCGGGCGGGGTAAACACTGAAGCTTTCTTT. The rearrangement joins TRBV5-1 to TRBJ1-1; D is unresolved. Between the trimmed V and J ends, which lost 7 bases and 2 bases, there was a span of 15 bases. Germline CDR1 SGHRS, CDR2 YFSETQ. The CDR3 runs to 14 residues.

A note on this clonotype: Relative to the germline gene, one junction end is altered; a read error may explain this. The chain combines TRBV11-2 with TRBJ2-5; 7 bases are shared with TRBD1. CDR3 size: 16 residues. Germline-derived CDR1 and CDR2 are SGHAT and FQNNGV. DNA for the CDR3: TGTGCCAGCAGTCAAACTCCTGGCAGGGGGAAAGATACCCAGTACTTC. Protein: CASSQTPGRGKDTQYF.

This clonotype was seen more than once but under ten times. The chain has TRBV11-2 and TRBJ2-7; D gene unclear. Germline lookup yields CDR1 SGHAT and CDR2 FQNNGV. V dropped 0 bases and J dropped 2 bases, with 14 bases sitting between them. The CDR3 loop spans 16 amino acids. CDR3 region: CASSLEMASRPYEQYF. The CDR3 DNA follows: TGTGCCAGCAGCTTAGAGATGGCATCGAGACCCTACGAGCAGTACTTC.

In the case of this clonotype: A read error may account for a junction end that differs from germline. V and J are TRBV11-2 and TRBJ2-7; D might be TRBD2 (5 bases). CDR1 is SGHAT, CDR2 FQNNGV, per germline. The CDR3 covers 16 residues. CDR3 residues: CASGLDHGIGSYEQYF. CDR3 DNA sequence: TGTGCCAGCGGCTTAGATCATGGGATAGGGAGCTACGAGCAGTACTTC.

This clonotype was found once. V gene TRBV29-1 combines with J gene TRBJ2-5; tentative D call: TRBD2 (5 bases). Germline V CDR1 and CDR2: SQVTM, ANQGSEA. The CDR3 runs to 12 residues. Trimming cost V 8 bases and J 2 bases, with 12 bases left between them. The CDR3 DNA sequence: TGCAGCACCGCGACTATGCAAGAGACCCAGTACTTC. Protein: CSTATMQETQYF.

The chain joins TRBV11-2 to TRBJ2-1; possible D gene TRBD1, 5 bases. This CDR3 spans 17 amino acids. Trimming stripped 3 bases from V and 13 bases from J, with 28 bases between. Per the germline V gene, CDR1 is SGHAT and CDR2 is FQNNGV. In DNA, the CDR3 is TGTGCCAGCAGCTTCAGGGCTCTGACTGCCCATATCCCAGAACAGTTCTTC. It translates to CASSFRALTAHIPEQFF.

This clonotype was counted ten times or more. The V gene is TRBV10-2, the J gene TRBJ1-6; D uncertain. Germline CDR1 WSHSY, CDR2 SAAADI. V was cut by 10 bases and J by 8 bases, with 15 bases left in between. The CDR3 contains 13 residues. The CDR3 nucleotides read TGCGCCACCGGTGGACTTTATTATTCACCCCTCCACTTT. This codes for CATGGLYYSPLHF.

As for this clonotype: One junction end does not reproduce the germline sequence, and a read error may be involved. J is TRBJ2-1 and V is TRBV7-9; D is unresolved. Germline V gene lookup returns CDR1 SEHNR and CDR2 FQNEAQ (reference sequence). The CDR3 contains 15 residues. Here the CDR3 reads CASRTLKVPYDEQFF. The CDR3 bases are TGTGCCAGCAGGACACTAAAGGTACCCTACGATGAGCAGTTCTTC.

A remark on this clonotype: At one end, the junction sequence differs from germline, possibly due to a read error. The rearrangement joins TRBV4-1 to TRBJ2-7; D gene uncertain. Germline V gene data show CDR1 as MGHRA and CDR2 as YSYEKL. The CDR3 contains 13 residues. Here the CDR3 reads CASSPGRWYDQYF. The DNA of the CDR3 is TGCGCAAGCAGTCCGGGCCGTTGGTACGATCAGTACTTC.

Points on this clonotype: Mismatch with germline at one junction end may stem from a read error. The chain carries TRBV4-2 and TRBJ2-1, with 9 bases lining up with TRBD2. CDR3 size: 17 residues. Looked up from germline, CDR1 is LGHNA and CDR2 is YNFKEQ. In DNA form, the CDR3 reads TGTGCCAGCAGCCAAGAAGTAGCGGGGGCCTCCTACAGTGAGCAGTTCTTC. It specifies CASSQEVAGASYSEQFF.

This clonotype is a singleton in its sample. This chain connects TRBV11-2 to TRBJ2-7, with D possibly matching TRBD1 (5 bases). The CDR3 runs to 14 residues. Between the trimmed V and J ends, which lost 7 bases and 1 base, there was a span of 14 bases. The V gene's germline CDR1 is SGHAT and CDR2 FQNNGV. The CDR3: CASNSNRNSYEQYF. CDR3 bases: TGTGCCAGCAACTCTAACAGGAATTCCTACGAGCAGTACTTC.

Turning to this clonotype: This may be a read error, as it is one base from a much larger clone. The rearrangement joins TRBV7-8 to TRBJ2-5; TRBD2 matches at 12 bases. CDR3 size: 17 residues. Germline V gene lookup returns CDR1 SGHVS and CDR2 FQNEAQ. CDR3 bases: TGTGTCAGCAGCTTAGTCAGCCTAGCGGGAGGGGGAGAGACCCAGTACTTC. Translating it yields CVSSLVSLAGGGETQYF. Based on the CDR3 plus reference TRBV7-8 and TRBJ2-5, the full variable domain is GAGVSQSPRYKVAKRGQDVALRCDPISGHVSLFWYQQALGQGPEFLTYFQNEAQLDKSGLPSDRFFAERPEGSVSTLKIQRTQQEDSAVYLCVSSLVSLAGGGETQYFGPGTRLLVL.

About this clonotype itself: One junction end disagrees with the germline gene, perhaps due to a read error. The chain combines TRBV6-2 or TRBV6-3 with TRBJ2-2; unclear D gene. There are 13 residues in the CDR3. Germline loops: CDR1 MNHEY, CDR2 SVGEGT. The CDR3 is CASSYFLSEELFF. Here the CDR3 DNA reads TGTGCCAGCAGTTACTTCTTAAGTGAGGAGCTTTTTTTT.

This clonotype appeared a few times. The rearrangement links TRBV7-9 to TRBJ2-1, with 9 bases fitting TRBD1. The V and J ends lost 4 bases and 6 bases, in that order; junction bases with no gene match: 4. This CDR3 contains 14 residues. Germline V lookup: CDR1 SEHNR, CDR2 FQNEAQ (reference sequence). As DNA, the CDR3 is TGTGCCAGCAGCTCCCGGGACAGGGCCAATGAGCAGTTCTTC. Amino acids: CASSSRDRANEQFF.

This chain uses TRBV28 with TRBJ1-4; 8 nucleotides align to TRBD1. The CDR3 is 15 residues long. J lost 4 bases, V lost 4 bases, and 5 bases had no gene match. The germline gives CDR1 MDHEN, CDR2 SYDVKM. CDR3 amino acids: CASSSRTGSNEKLFF. The CDR3 DNA reads as TGTGCCAGCAGTTCTCGGACAGGGAGTAATGAAAAACTGTTTTTT.

This clonotype has just one count. This chain connects TRBV29-1 to TRBJ2-7; D is unclear. Between the trimmed V and J ends, which lost 5 bases and 3 bases, there was a span of 14 bases. From germline, CDR1 is SQVTM and CDR2 ANQGSEA. The CDR3 is 13 residues long. Here the CDR3 DNA reads TGCAGCGTTTTGGAGATTACTTTCTACGAGCAGTACTTC. Its translation is CSVLEITFYEQYF.

Regarding this clonotype: Without the conserved terminal phenylalanine or tryptophan, this CDR3 likely stems from a read error. The V gene is TRBV11-3, the J gene TRBJ2-1, with 8 bases identical to TRBD2. The length of the CDR3 is 15 residues. The germline gives CDR1 SGHNT, CDR2 YENEEA. CDR3 nucleotides: TGTGTCAGCAACGCCGGGACTAGAGAGATTAATGAGCAGTTCCTC. Amino acid sequence: CVSNAGTREINEQFL.

Concerning this clonotype: At one end the junction does not follow the germline gene, possibly because of a read error. This sequence joins TRBV12-3 or TRBV12-4 and TRBJ2-7, with D possibly being TRBD1 (6 bases). The CDR3 sequence is 14 residues long. The CDR3 DNA sequence: TGTGCCTGCAGGGCCCAACAGGGAGACTACGAGCGGTACTTC. It translates to CACRAQQGDYERYF.

This clonotype was observed a handful of times. Given the absence of the conserved phenylalanine or tryptophan at the CDR3 end, a read error is likely. V usage is TRBV6-2 or TRBV6-3 and J usage is TRBJ2-1; D possibly uses TRBD1 or TRBD2 (6 bases each). Germline V CDR1 and CDR2: MNHEY, SVGEGT. This CDR3 has 15 amino acids. This CDR3 reads CVSRIFLGGGREQFL. CDR3 coding DNA: TGTGTCAGCCGAATATTCCTAGGGGGAGGACGAGAGCAGTTCCTC.

Comment on this clonotype: One junction end disagrees with the germline gene, perhaps due to a read error. The chain carries TRBV5-4 and TRBJ2-7; maybe TRBD2 (6 bases). The CDR3 covers 16 residues. Germline loops: CDR1 SGHNT, CDR2 YYREEE (reference sequence). The chain's CDR3 is CANSVAGRKSSYEQYF. The CDR3 coding sequence is TGTGCCAACAGCGTGGCGGGACGGAAGAGCTCCTACGAGCAGTACTTC.

The V call is TRBV11-2, the J call TRBJ1-2; no reliable D call. CDR3 size: 15 residues. Germline V lookup: CDR1 SGHAT, CDR2 FQNNGV. V dropped 3 bases and J dropped 8 bases, with 19 bases sitting between them. The CDR3 here is CASSFFELFLEGYTF. In DNA, the CDR3 is TGTGCCAGCAGCTTTTTCGAGCTTTTTCTAGAGGGCTACACCTTC.